This passage covers 17 T cell receptor beta chains from one sample sequenced in a study of cytomegalovirus exposure and HLA in healthy donors. TCRdb's copy holds only in-frame clones and misses some; the assay was immunoSEQ multiplex PCR. This table holds around 240,000 clones, around 91% found once. The sequenced sample was PBMCs. These receptors originate from a woman aged 18-29 years in good health and CMV-seronegative.

This chain joins TRBV27 and TRBJ2-7; 9 bases align to TRBD2. Germline trimming cut 8 bases from V and 3 bases from J; bases unmatched to any gene: 11. Germline V gene sequence: CDR1 MNHEY, CDR2 SMNVEV (reference sequence). There are 15 residues in the CDR3. The CDR3 protein is CASHYATAGGYEQYF. Here the CDR3 DNA reads TGTGCCAGCCATTACGCCACAGCGGGGGGCTACGAGCAGTACTTC.

This clone was observed once. The same CDR3 is also encoded by other DNA sequences in this sample. This chain uses TRBV28 with TRBJ1-2, with TRBD1 as a possible D gene (6 bases). From germline, CDR1 is MDHEN and CDR2 SYDVKM. CDR3 length equals 13 residues. V lost 3 bases and J lost 4, with 9 bases in between. The CDR3 region has the DNA TGTGCCAGCAGTTTGGAAGGGGGCTATGGCTACACCTTC. Protein product: CASSLEGGYGYTF.

This chain joins TRBV23-1 and TRBJ2-2; the D gene is possibly TRBD1 (6 bases). TRBV23-1 has ORF status, its function being uncertain. Trimming took off 10 bases at V and 0 bases at J, with 15 bases between the two ends. The CDR3 runs to 15 residues. CDR3 in DNA: TGCGCCATTCAAATATGGACAGCGAACACCGGGGAGCTGTTTTTT. As protein: CAIQIWTANTGELFF.

This chain uses TRBV6-1 with TRBJ2-7, with 10 bases fitting TRBD1. Losses at the gene ends were 8 bases for V and 1 base for J; bases not matched to a gene: 8. The CDR3 loop spans 15 amino acids. CDR1 and CDR2 (germline): MNHNS, SASEGT. The CDR3: CASRNPGQGSYEQYF. Written as DNA, the CDR3 is TGTGCCAGCCGTAACCCGGGACAGGGGTCCTACGAGCAGTACTTC.

The chain has TRBV7-2 and TRBJ2-5; no firm D call. The CDR3 has 14 amino acids. The germline gives CDR1 SGHTA, CDR2 FQGNSA. Trimming removed 5 bases from V and 1 base from J, with 11 bases in between. CDR3 sequence (DNA): TGTGCCAGCAGCGCTCTCTGGCCCCAAGAGACCCAGTACTTC. Its translation: CASSALWPQETQYF.

The gene calls are TRBV19 and TRBJ1-5, with a possible D match to TRBD1 (5 bases). The germline V gene encodes CDR1 LNHDA and CDR2 SQIVND (reference sequence). V lost 1 base and J lost 9, with 13 bases in between. The CDR3 is 14 amino acids. CDR3 nucleotide sequence: TGTGCCAGTAGTATAGTCTCAGGCGGGGGGCCCCAGCATTTT. Its translation is CASSIVSGGGPQHF. Based on the CDR3 plus reference TRBV19 and TRBJ1-5, the full variable domain is DGGITQSPKYLFRKEGQNVTLSCEQNLNHDAMYWYRQDPGQGLRLIYYSQIVNDFQKGDIAEGYSVSREKKESFPLTVTSAQKNPTAFYLCASSIVSGGGPQHFGDGTRLSIL.

The chain has TRBV18 and TRBJ2-6; TRBD1 matches 11 bases. Losses at the gene ends were 0 bases for V and 3 bases for J; bases not matched to a gene: 7. The CDR3 totals 19 residues. Germline assignment: CDR1 KGHSH and CDR2 LQKENI. The CDR3 nucleotides read TGTGCCAGCTCACCACCGGACAGGGGGCGGATTAGTGGGGCCAACGTCCTGACTTTC. Translated: CASSPPDRGRISGANVLTF.

The rearrangement links TRBV4-1 to TRBJ1-6, with TRBD1 matching over 8 bases. V was pared by 0 bases and J by 1 base, with 8 bases of the junction left unmatched. CDR3 length: 19 amino acids. Germline lookup yields CDR1 MGHRA and CDR2 YSYEKL. The CDR3 spells CASSQDGTGQGSYNSPLHF. The CDR3 nucleotides read TGCGCCAGCAGCCAAGATGGGACAGGCCAGGGGTCCTATAATTCACCCCTCCACTTT.

The chain couples TRBV5-1 to TRBJ1-2; 7 nucleotides line up with TRBD1. With V trimmed by 2 bases and J by 0 bases, 4 bases remained unmatched. The CDR3 is 15 amino acids. Germline lookup yields CDR1 SGHRS and CDR2 YFSETQ. In DNA form, the CDR3 reads TGCGCCAGCAGCTTTAACAGGGGCACTAACTATGGCTACACCTTC. It specifies CASSFNRGTNYGYTF.

The V call is TRBV2, the J call TRBJ2-2; no definite D call. Trimming pared 4 bases from V and 1 base from J, leaving 7 bases between. This CDR3 contains 14 residues. The germline V gene has CDR1 SNHLY and CDR2 FYNNEI. CDR3 residues: CASSGPGNTGELFF. The CDR3, as DNA: TGTGCCAGCAGTGGCCCCGGGAACACCGGGGAGCTGTTTTTT. Looking up the rest from reference TRBV2 and TRBJ2-2 gives the full variable domain: EPEVTQTPSHQVTQMGQEVILRCVPISNHLYFYWYRQILGQKVEFLVSFYNNEISEKSEIFDDQFSVERPDGSNFTLKIRSTKLEDSAMYFCASSGPGNTGELFFGEGSRLTVL.

This chain links TRBV19 with TRBJ1-5; TRBD1 matches at 7 bases. V shed 9 bases, J shed 2 bases, and the junction held 4 bases outside the gene matches. This CDR3 is built from 13 residues. The V gene's germline CDR1 is LNHDA and CDR2 SQIVND (reference sequence). DNA for the CDR3: TGTGCCAGCGGGACAGTCCGCAATCAGCCCCAGCATTTT. Translating it yields CASGTVRNQPQHF.

The chain joins TRBV6-4 to TRBJ2-6; D possibly corresponds to TRBD1 (6 bases). There are 15 residues in the CDR3. Germline CDR1 is MRHNA and CDR2 is SNTAGT. V gave up 4 bases and J gave up 3 bases, with 10 bases separating them. For the CDR3, the DNA is TGTGCCAGCAGTGGGGACACCGGTGGGGCCAACGTCCTGACTTTC. It encodes CASSGDTGGANVLTF.

CDR3 sequence reads: CASSDMGAGANVLTF. Written as DNA, the CDR3 is TGTGCCAGCAGCGACATGGGCGCCGGGGCCAACGTCCTGACTTTC. The chain links TRBV2 to TRBJ2-6; no reliable D call. CDR1 and CDR2 (germline): SNHLY, FYNNEI. V lost 6 bases and J 4 bases, leaving 13 bases between the germline ends. The CDR3 contains 15 residues.

The V call is TRBV5-1, the J call TRBJ2-1, with 9 positions matching TRBD1. The CDR3 is made up of 14 amino acids. Germline-derived CDR1 and CDR2 are SGHRS and YFSETQ. V lost 4 bases and J lost 7; bases outside the gene matches: 6. For the CDR3, the DNA is TGCGCCAGCAGCCCGGGACAGGGAAGGAATGAGCAGTTCTTC. Its protein product is CASSPGQGRNEQFF.

The rearrangement uses TRBV10-1 and TRBJ2-5; perhaps TRBD1 as D (5 bases). Germline V CDR1 and CDR2: WNHNN, SYGVQD (reference sequence). Deletions cut 0 bases from V and 5 bases from J, with 13 bases between. The CDR3 loop spans 15 amino acids. This CDR3 is CASSESAYTGETQYF. The CDR3 nucleotides read TGCGCCAGCAGTGAGTCAGCTTATACAGGTGAGACCCAGTACTTC.

This clone was detected a few times. The chain recombines TRBV15 with TRBJ2-7; D might be TRBD1 (6 bases). This CDR3 is built from 13 residues. The germline CDR1 and CDR2 sequences are LNHNV and YYDKDF (reference sequence). V was cut by 0 bases and J by 12 bases, with 15 bases left in between. CDR3 in DNA: TGTGCCACCAGCAGAGATCCCCAGGGACATATGTACGTC. Translation: CATSRDPQGHMYV.

V is TRBV28 and J is TRBJ1-4, with unresolved D. The CDR3 spans 11 residues. The ends were cut back, 5 bases at V and 12 bases at J, with 10 bases in the middle. Germline assignment: CDR1 MDHEN and CDR2 SYDVKM. In nucleotides, the CDR3 is TGTGCCAGCAGTCTCGGCACAGAACTGTTTTTT. This translates into CASSLGTELFF.